Each of the 30 T cell receptor beta chains below was sequenced from the same sample in a study of T cell responses to AZD1222 COVID-19 vaccine. Libraries were prepared by immunoSEQ multiplex PCR; TCRdb keeps only in-frame clonotypes and omits some of them. The table lists 130,000 to 150,000 clones, roughly 88% of them singletons. Sequenced material: peripheral blood, taken on day 0 of AZD1222 vaccination. The receptors were gathered from an adult in good health.

V gene TRBV28 combines with J gene TRBJ1-1; D is unclear. Trimming cost V 5 bases and J 6 bases, with 13 bases left between them. In germline, CDR1 is MDHEN, CDR2 SYDVKM. The CDR3 is made up of 13 amino acids. The CDR3 loop reads CASSVSKLSEAFF. The CDR3 DNA reads TGTGCCAGCAGTGTCAGTAAGCTTTCTGAAGCTTTCTTT.

The chain employs TRBV7-3 and TRBJ1-1; D possibly corresponds to TRBD1 (6 bases). Germline CDR1 and CDR2: SGHTA and FQGTGA. Trimming removed 0 bases from V and 3 bases from J, with 8 bases in between. This CDR3 region has 14 residues. The CDR3 bases are TGTGCCAGCAGCTTAACCCCAGGGGACACTGAAGCTTTCTTT. Translating it yields CASSLTPGDTEAFF.

This clone was counted once. The V gene is TRBV19, the J gene TRBJ1-2; D is uncertain. CDR3 length equals 13 residues. V was pared by 3 bases and J by 4 bases, with 9 bases between. Germline assignment: CDR1 LNHDA and CDR2 SQIVND (reference sequence). The CDR3 nucleotides read TGTGCCAGTAGTATTGGGCAGCCCTATGGCTACACCTTC. Amino acid sequence: CASSIGQPYGYTF.

This clone occurred once. This chain uses TRBV15 with TRBJ2-7, with D perhaps matching TRBD1 or TRBD2 (6 bases each). The CDR3 extends over 15 amino acids. Germline loops: CDR1 LNHNV, CDR2 YYDKDF (reference sequence). Trimming pared 0 bases from V and 2 bases from J, leaving 11 bases between. The CDR3 sequence is CATSREQGGPYEQYF. DNA of the CDR3: TGTGCCACCAGCAGAGAACAAGGGGGGCCCTACGAGCAGTACTTC.

Notes on this clone: The same CDR3 can be traced to other DNA sequences in this sample. CDR3 in DNA: TGTGCCAGCAGCGTAGCGGCGGGCGGTTCCTACGAGCAGTACTTC. This codes for CASSVAAGGSYEQYF. The chain is built from TRBV9 and TRBJ2-7; D is possibly TRBD2 (5 bases). The V and J ends lost 0 bases and 1 base respectively, with 11 bases between them. This CDR3 comprises 15 residues. Per the germline V gene, CDR1 is SGDLS and CDR2 is YYNGEE.

The rearrangement joins TRBV7-9 to TRBJ2-1; 13 bases match TRBD2. V was pared by 4 bases and J by 10 bases, with 4 bases of the junction left unmatched. Germline V gene sequence: CDR1 SEHNR, CDR2 FQNEAQ (reference sequence). This CDR3 has 14 residues. The DNA for the CDR3 is TGTGCCAGCAGCTACGGACTAGCGGGAGACGAGCAGTTCTTC. It codes for CASSYGLAGDEQFF. The whole variable domain, remainder taken from reference TRBV7-9 and TRBJ2-1, is DTGVSQNPRHKITKRGQNVTFRCDPISEHNRLYWYRQTLGQGPEFLTYFQNEAQLEKSRLLSDRFSAERPKGSFSTLEIQRTEQGDSAMYLCASSYGLAGDEQFFGPGTRLTVL.

The gene calls are TRBV28 and TRBJ1-2; 9 nucleotides match TRBD1. The V gene end was trimmed by 7 bases and the J gene end by 5 bases; junction bases not matched to a gene: 8. This CDR3 has 14 residues. In germline, CDR1 is MDHEN, CDR2 SYDVKM. The chain's CDR3 is CASTLTGTGYGYTF. DNA for the CDR3: TGTGCCAGCACCTTAACCGGGACAGGGTATGGCTACACCTTC.

The chain combines TRBV4-2 with TRBJ2-7; maybe TRBD2 (5 bases). This CDR3 region has 12 residues. Per germline, CDR1 LGHNA and CDR2 YNFKEQ. V was cut by 2 bases and J by 4 bases, with 6 bases left in between. The CDR3 spells CASSQPGYEQYF. The CDR3 coding sequence is TGTGCCAGCAGCCAACCGGGGTACGAGCAGTACTTC.

This chain connects TRBV5-1 to TRBJ2-2; TRBD2 matches at 8 bases. CDR1 and CDR2 (germline): SGHRS, YFSETQ. CDR3 size: 15 residues. V trimming: 1 base; J trimming: 6 bases; junction bases outside the gene matches: 5. CDR3 nucleotide sequence: TGCGCCAGCAGCTTGCAAGCGGGAGCGTCCGGGGAGCTGTTTTTT. Translated: CASSLQAGASGELFF.

This rearrangement joins TRBV29-1 to TRBJ2-5, with D tentatively TRBD1 (7 bases). The CDR3 is 13 residues long. V dropped 3 bases and J dropped 4 bases, with 12 bases sitting between them. Per the germline V gene, CDR1 is SQVTM and CDR2 is ANQGSEA. The CDR3 DNA is TGCAGCGTTGACAGGGGGGCTCTAGAGACCCAGTACTTC. Translating gives CSVDRGALETQYF. The variable domain in full, completed from reference TRBV29-1 and TRBJ2-5, reads SAVISQKPSRDICQRGTSLTIQCQVDSQVTMMFWYRQQPGQSLTLIATANQGSEATYESGFVIDKFPISRPNLTFSTLTVSNMSPEDSSIYLCSVDRGALETQYFGPGTRLLVL.

The rearrangement joins TRBV24-1 to TRBJ2-7, with unresolved D. CDR3 size: 12 residues. V shed 1 base and J shed 6 bases, with 6 bases lying between them. The germline CDR1 and CDR2 sequences are KGHDR and SFDVKD. The CDR3 protein is CATSDFPGEQYF. CDR3 coding DNA: TGTGCCACCAGTGATTTCCCCGGCGAGCAGTACTTC.

The genes are TRBV5-4 and TRBJ1-6; D ambiguous. The germline V and J ends were trimmed by 3 bases and 4 bases, with 14 bases remaining between them. Germline assignment: CDR1 SGHNT and CDR2 YYREEE (reference sequence). The CDR3 spans 16 residues. CDR3 nucleotides: TGTGCCAGCAGCTCCAAACCTGGGGTATATAATTCACCCCTCCACTTT. Its protein is CASSSKPGVYNSPLHF.

CDR3 nucleotide sequence: TGTGCCTGGAGGGACAGGGGGGGGCAGCCCCAGCATTTT. Protein sequence: CAWRDRGGQPQHF. The chain recombines TRBV30 with TRBJ1-5; TRBD1 aligns across 10 bases. The CDR3 consists of 13 residues. J gave up 7 bases and V 3 bases, and 3 bases lay outside the gene matches. Per the germline V gene, CDR1 is GTSNPN and CDR2 is SVGIG (reference sequence).

This chain links TRBV5-4 with TRBJ1-4, with D possibly TRBD1 on 5 matching bases. The germline V and J ends were trimmed by 0 bases and 8 bases, with 11 bases remaining between them. The CDR3 loop spans 14 amino acids. CDR1 is SGHNT and CDR2 is YYREEE in the germline V gene (reference sequence). CDR3 residues: CASSLGGVGEKLFF. The CDR3 DNA reads TGTGCCAGCAGCTTGGGAGGGGTAGGGGAAAAACTGTTTTTT.

The chain uses TRBV3-1 (or the pseudogene TRBV3-2) and TRBJ2-2, with TRBD1 matching over 7 bases. The CDR3 has 14 amino acids. Germline V CDR1 and CDR2: LGHDT, YNNKEL (reference sequence). The V and J ends lost 6 bases and 0 bases, in that order; junction bases with no gene match: 1. CDR3 DNA sequence: TGTGCCAGCAGGAGGGGGCCGAACACCGGGGAGCTGTTTTTT. It yields the protein CASRRGPNTGELFF.

The chain couples TRBV13 to TRBJ2-2; 15 nucleotides match TRBD2. The CDR3 is 20 residues long. Germline assignment: CDR1 PRHDT and CDR2 FYEKMQ (reference sequence). The J segment lost 6 bases and the V segment lost 4 bases, leaving 15 bases of the junction unmatched. CDR3 loop: CASSSYRRTSGRATPGELFF. CDR3 DNA: TGTGCCAGCAGCTCCTACCGAAGGACTAGCGGGAGGGCAACCCCCGGGGAGCTGTTTTTT.

This clone occurred once. The V gene is TRBV19, the J gene TRBJ2-3; maybe TRBD2 (6 bases). V was trimmed by 3 bases and J by 5 bases, leaving 15 bases between them. Per the germline V gene, CDR1 is LNHDA and CDR2 is SQIVND (reference sequence). This CDR3 spans 15 amino acids. CDR3 in amino acids: CASSIGTSTRDTQYF. DNA for the CDR3: TGTGCCAGTAGTATCGGGACTTCAACCAGAGATACGCAGTATTTT.

The rearrangement joins TRBV7-2 to TRBJ1-2; D remains ambiguous. Per the germline V gene, CDR1 is SGHTA and CDR2 is FQGNSA. The ends were cut back, 2 bases at V and 8 bases at J, with 6 bases in the middle. There are 11 residues in the CDR3. The CDR3 DNA sequence: TGTGCCAGCAGCTTACGTCTGGGCTACACCTTC. It yields the protein CASSLRLGYTF.

The V call is TRBV19, the J call TRBJ2-7; 8 nucleotides match TRBD1. CDR3 length equals 13 residues. The trim removed 4 bases at V and 2 bases at J, leaving 1 base unmatched. CDR1 and CDR2 from the germline V gene are LNHDA and SQIVND (reference sequence). This CDR3 is CASSTRGPYEQYF. CDR3 bases: TGTGCCAGTAGTACCAGGGGGCCCTACGAGCAGTACTTC.

The chain couples TRBV25-1 to TRBJ1-1; unclear D gene. Deletions cut 2 bases from V and 2 bases from J, with 15 bases between. The CDR3 spans 16 residues. The germline V gene has CDR1 MGHDK and CDR2 SYGVNS. CDR3 loop: CASSEVEGGLNTEAFF. DNA for the CDR3: TGTGCCAGCAGTGAAGTTGAGGGAGGTCTTAACACTGAAGCTTTCTTT.

This rearrangement joins TRBV7-3 to TRBJ2-5; D is undetermined. From germline, CDR1 is SGHTA and CDR2 FQGTGA. The CDR3 length is 12 residues. Trimming removed 5 bases from V and 5 bases from J, with 9 bases in between. Here the CDR3 DNA reads TGTGCCAGCAGCCAAGGTGGGGAGACCCAGTACTTC. It translates to CASSQGGETQYF.

The V and J genes are TRBV27 and TRBJ1-1; 7 nucleotides agree with TRBD1. Germline V gene data show CDR1 as MNHEY and CDR2 as SMNVEV (reference sequence). The CDR3 covers 13 residues. V lost 2 bases to trimming and J lost 8 bases; unmatched junction nucleotides: 5. In DNA form, the CDR3 reads TGTGCCAGCAGTTTAGCTTACAGGGGAGAAGCTTTCTTT. This sequence encodes CASSLAYRGEAFF.

This clone was seen a handful of times. The chain uses TRBV28 and TRBJ1-2, with D possibly TRBD1 on 5 matching bases. Germline V gene data show CDR1 as MDHEN and CDR2 as SYDVKM. V was cut by 6 bases and J by 8 bases, with 16 bases left in between. The CDR3 runs 13 residues. The CDR3 protein is CASREGALQGYTF. DNA of the CDR3: TGTGCCAGCAGGGAAGGGGCGCTTCAGGGCTACACCTTC.

The gene calls are TRBV27 and TRBJ2-7; TRBD1 aligns across 10 bases. Unmatched junction bases numbered 7, after V lost 1 base and J lost 7 bases. There are 15 residues in the CDR3. The germline gives CDR1 MNHEY, CDR2 SMNVEV (reference sequence). The CDR3 protein is CASSLYRDRGREQYF. DNA for the CDR3: TGTGCCAGCAGTTTATACCGGGACAGGGGTAGAGAGCAGTACTTC.

This clone was detected a few times. The chain uses TRBV5-4 and TRBJ2-7, with D possibly TRBD1 on 6 matching bases. Germline V gene data show CDR1 as SGHNT and CDR2 as YYREEE (reference sequence). The CDR3 runs to 13 residues. The V end lost 5 bases, the J end lost 4 bases, and 13 bases lay between the germline ends. The CDR3 DNA sequence: TGTGCCAGCAGTCCGGGACACCTTTACGAGCAGTACTTC. Translating it yields CASSPGHLYEQYF.

The count of this clone is one. The chain is built from TRBV7-2 and TRBJ2-7; TRBD1 matches at 8 bases. Germline V lookup: CDR1 SGHTA, CDR2 FQGNSA. V lost 0 bases to trimming and J lost 4 bases; unmatched junction nucleotides: 8. The CDR3 has 16 amino acids. In DNA form, the CDR3 reads TGTGCCAGCAGCTTAGCGAGGACAGGGATCCTTTACGAGCAGTACTTC. This gives the protein CASSLARTGILYEQYF. The full variable domain, completed using reference TRBV7-2 and TRBJ2-7, is GAGVSQSPSNKVTEKGKDVELRCDPISGHTALYWYRQSLGQGLEFLIYFQGNSAPDKSGLPSDRFSAERTGGSVSTLTIQRTQQEDSAVYLCASSLARTGILYEQYFGPGTRLTVT.

This chain links TRBV11-1 with TRBJ2-7; D possibly corresponds to TRBD2 (5 bases). The CDR3 is 16 residues long. Between the trimmed V and J ends, which lost 5 bases and 0 bases, there was a span of 17 bases. Germline V lookup: CDR1 SGHAT, CDR2 FQDESV (reference sequence). The CDR3 is CASSRSSAGASYEQYF. CDR3 nucleotides: TGTGCCAGCAGCCGCTCCTCGGCGGGTGCCTCCTACGAGCAGTACTTC.

The J gene is TRBJ1-6, the V gene TRBV6-5; D perhaps matches TRBD1 (5 bases). Germline lookup yields CDR1 MNHEY and CDR2 SVGAGI. This CDR3 has 15 residues. Trimming took 2 bases from V and 10 from J, leaving 15 bases between them. The CDR3 DNA sequence: TGTGCCAGCAGTTACATCGTAAGGGGAGCCTCACCCCTCCACTTT. Its translation is CASSYIVRGASPLHF.

The J gene is TRBJ1-1, the V gene TRBV12-3 or TRBV12-4; 8 bases match TRBD1. CDR3 length: 12 amino acids. V trimming: 5 bases; J trimming: 10 bases; junction bases outside the gene matches: 6. CDR3 sequence (DNA): TGTGCCAGCAGTACCGGACAGGGCTCAGCTTTCTTT. Amino acids: CASSTGQGSAFF.

The chain is built from TRBV12-3 or TRBV12-4 and TRBJ1-2; 9 bases map to TRBD1. J lost 0 bases, V lost 11 bases, and 4 bases had no gene match. The CDR3 has 13 residues. The CDR3, as DNA: TGTGCCGCGGGACAGGGAGCTAACTATGGCTACACCTTC. As protein: CAAGQGANYGYTF.